These 14 T cell receptor beta chains share one sample of origin, sequenced in a study of shared clonotypes between healthy human individuals. The data were produced by immunoSEQ multiplex PCR, yet TCRdb's version contains in-frame clones alone and is incomplete. The sample lists about 1.5 million clones, 95% to 99% occurring once. Sequencing input: naive CD4+ T cells sorted from blood. Described subset: CD45RA+ positively selected. The source of these receptors is a man aged 25 to 40 in good health.

The V gene is TRBV28, the J gene TRBJ2-2; tentatively, D is TRBD1 (6 bases). The CDR3 runs to 14 residues. Germline-derived CDR1 and CDR2 are MDHEN and SYDVKM. V was cut by 5 bases and J by 2 bases, with 9 bases left in between. The CDR3 sequence: CASSHGTNTGELFF. The CDR3 DNA is TGTGCCAGCAGTCACGGGACAAACACCGGGGAGCTGTTTTTT.

The genes are TRBV7-9 and TRBJ1-5; 12 nucleotides align to TRBD1. The CDR3 extends over 17 amino acids. Trimming cost V 0 bases and J 6 bases; bases outside gene matches: 6. Germline V gene sequence: CDR1 SEHNR, CDR2 FQNEAQ (reference sequence). This CDR3 is CASSLALGTGGSQPQHF. The CDR3 nucleotides read TGTGCCAGCAGCTTAGCGCTCGGGACAGGGGGCTCTCAGCCCCAGCATTTT.

CDR3 DNA: TGTGCCTGGACCTCCTGGGCTAGCGGACCGAGCTCCTACAATGAGCAGTTCTTC. Its protein product is CAWTSWASGPSSYNEQFF. V is TRBV30 and J is TRBJ2-1, with 7 bases matching TRBD2. The trim removed 4 bases at V and 0 bases at J, leaving 15 bases unmatched. CDR3 length: 18 residues. The germline V gene encodes CDR1 GTSNPN and CDR2 SVGIG (reference sequence).

This sequence joins TRBV5-1 and TRBJ1-1; 7 nucleotides line up with TRBD1. Trimming took 0 bases from V and 4 from J; bases not matched to a gene: 6. The CDR3 runs 15 residues. Germline CDR1 is SGHRS and CDR2 is YFSETQ. The chain's CDR3 is CASSLEAGGGTEAFF. The CDR3 coding sequence is TGCGCCAGCAGCTTGGAAGCAGGGGGTGGCACTGAAGCTTTCTTT.

The rearrangement links TRBV18 to TRBJ2-5; D remains unclear. The CDR3 consists of 12 residues. The germline V and J ends were trimmed by 6 bases and 0 bases, with 5 bases remaining between them. CDR1 and CDR2 (germline): KGHSH, LQKENI. The CDR3 loop reads CASSYNQETQYF. The CDR3, as DNA: TGTGCCAGCTCGTACAACCAAGAGACCCAGTACTTC.

V is TRBV19 and J is TRBJ1-5; 7 nucleotides agree with TRBD1. The CDR3 has 15 amino acids. CDR1 and CDR2 from the germline V gene are LNHDA and SQIVND (reference sequence). Trimming at V came to 7 bases and at J to 5 bases, leaving 11 bases not matched to a gene. The CDR3 reads CASTRQGLADQPQHF. In nucleotides, the CDR3 is TGTGCCAGTACTCGACAGGGACTAGCAGATCAGCCCCAGCATTTT.

The V and J genes are TRBV9 and TRBJ2-3, with D possibly matching TRBD1 (5 bases). There are 17 residues in the CDR3. Deletions cut 2 bases from V and 0 bases from J, with 16 bases between. Per germline, CDR1 SGDLS and CDR2 YYNGEE. Here the CDR3 DNA reads TGTGCCAGCAGCGTTACCCTCGCAGGGCAAAGCACAGATACGCAGTATTTT. Its translation: CASSVTLAGQSTDTQYF.

This chain links TRBV28 with TRBJ2-7, with 7 bases matching TRBD2. The germline CDR1 and CDR2 sequences are MDHEN and SYDVKM. Unmatched junction bases numbered 11, after V lost 6 bases and J lost 3 bases. There are 15 residues in the CDR3. As DNA, the CDR3 is TGTGCCAGCAGACCTGGGGGGGGACCCTTCTACGAGCAGTACTTC. This gives the protein CASRPGGGPFYEQYF.

The CDR3 region has the DNA TGCGCCAGCAGTGACACCGGACCCCACCTCCACTTT. Its protein product is CASSDTGPHLHF. V is TRBV10-2 and J is TRBJ1-6, with D uncertain. V shed 3 bases and J shed 15 bases, with 12 bases lying between them. Germline V gene data show CDR1 as WSHSY and CDR2 as SAAADI. CDR3 length: 12 amino acids.

This clone was recorded once. The CDR3 reads CAISGGLYGYTF. The CDR3 DNA sequence: TGTGCCATCAGTGGGGGCCTCTATGGCTACACCTTC. The chain couples TRBV10-3 to TRBJ1-2; D might be TRBD1 (5 bases). Trimming removed 4 bases from V and 4 bases from J, with 7 bases in between. This CDR3 is built from 12 residues. CDR1 is ENHRY and CDR2 is SYGVKD in the germline V gene.

The gene calls are TRBV5-4 and TRBJ2-1, with 14 bases matching TRBD2. Per the germline V gene, CDR1 is SGHNT and CDR2 is YYREEE (reference sequence). This CDR3 has 16 amino acids. The V gene end was trimmed by 4 bases and the J gene end by 6 bases; junction bases not matched to a gene: 6. The CDR3 DNA follows: TGTGCCAGCAGCCATTCGACTAGCGGGAGGGCCAATGAGCAGTTCTTC. This sequence encodes CASSHSTSGRANEQFF.

The rearrangement joins TRBV7-9 to TRBJ1-4; D is unresolved. Per germline, CDR1 SEHNR and CDR2 FQNEAQ (reference sequence). The CDR3 runs 14 residues. The V end lost 5 bases, the J end lost 4 bases, and 11 bases lay between the germline ends. The CDR3, as DNA: TGTGCCAGCAGCCCTAGGTCGGATAATGAAAAACTGTTTTTT. Encoded protein: CASSPRSDNEKLFF.

The V call is TRBV11-2, the J call TRBJ2-7; TRBD2 agrees at 11 bases. The CDR3 runs 17 residues. The junction had 11 bases not matched to a gene; V was cut back by 4 bases and J by 3 bases. Germline values: CDR1 SGHAT, CDR2 FQNNGV. The CDR3 reads CASSSRLAGSWNYEQYF. Written as DNA, the CDR3 is TGTGCCAGCAGCTCTCGACTAGCGGGGTCTTGGAACTACGAGCAGTACTTC.

The chain recombines TRBV4-3 with TRBJ2-4; D is uncertain. CDR1 and CDR2 (germline): LGHNA, YSLEER. The CDR3 is made up of 14 amino acids. V lost 5 bases and J lost 8, with 16 bases in between. The CDR3 coding sequence is TGCGCCAGCAGCACCCGGACCGGTGGGGACATTCAGTACTTC. It is translated as CASSTRTGGDIQYF.